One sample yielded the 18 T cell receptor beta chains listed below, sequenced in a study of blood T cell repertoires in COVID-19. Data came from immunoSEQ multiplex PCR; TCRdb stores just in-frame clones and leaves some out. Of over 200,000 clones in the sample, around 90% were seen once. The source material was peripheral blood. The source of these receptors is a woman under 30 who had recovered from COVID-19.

In nucleotides, the CDR3 is TGTGCCAGCAGCTTGACGGGACAGTTCAATGAGCAGTTCTTC. Translating it yields CASSLTGQFNEQFF. The chain couples TRBV5-6 to TRBJ2-1, with 7 nucleotides matching TRBD1. The CDR3 is made up of 14 amino acids. In germline, CDR1 is SGHDT, CDR2 YYEEEE. V shed 1 base and J 6 bases; nucleotides not matched to a gene: 4. The complete variable domain, with remaining parts taken from reference TRBV5-6 and TRBJ2-1, reads DAGVTQSPTHLIKTRGQQVTLRCSPKSGHDTVSWYQQALGQGPQFIFQYYEEEERQRGNFPDRFSGHQFPNYSSELNVNALLLGDSALYLCASSLTGQFNEQFFGPGTRLTVL.

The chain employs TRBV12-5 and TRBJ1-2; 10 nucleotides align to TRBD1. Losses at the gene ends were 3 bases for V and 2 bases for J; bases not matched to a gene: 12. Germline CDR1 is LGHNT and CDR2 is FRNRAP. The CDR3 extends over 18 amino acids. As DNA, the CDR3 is TGTGCTAGTGGTTTCCTGGGTGGGACAGGGGAAGAGAACTATGGCTACACCTTC. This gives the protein CASGFLGGTGEENYGYTF.

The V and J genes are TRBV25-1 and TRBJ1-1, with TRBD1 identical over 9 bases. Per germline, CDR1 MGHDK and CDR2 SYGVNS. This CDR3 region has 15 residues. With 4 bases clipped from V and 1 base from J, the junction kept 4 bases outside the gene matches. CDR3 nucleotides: TGTGCCAGCAGTGCTACAGGGGGCGGGAACACTGAAGCTTTCTTT. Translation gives CASSATGGGNTEAFF.

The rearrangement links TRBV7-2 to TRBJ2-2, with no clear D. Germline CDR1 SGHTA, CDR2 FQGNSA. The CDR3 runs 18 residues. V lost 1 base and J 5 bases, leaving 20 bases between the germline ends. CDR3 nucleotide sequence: TGTGCCAGCAGCTTAGATCTTCCGAACTACCCTGTAACCGGGGAGCTGTTTTTT. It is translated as CASSLDLPNYPVTGELFF. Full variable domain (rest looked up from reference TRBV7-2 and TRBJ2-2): GAGVSQSPSNKVTEKGKDVELRCDPISGHTALYWYRQSLGQGLEFLIYFQGNSAPDKSGLPSDRFSAERTGGSVSTLTIQRTQQEDSAVYLCASSLDLPNYPVTGELFFGEGSRLTVL.

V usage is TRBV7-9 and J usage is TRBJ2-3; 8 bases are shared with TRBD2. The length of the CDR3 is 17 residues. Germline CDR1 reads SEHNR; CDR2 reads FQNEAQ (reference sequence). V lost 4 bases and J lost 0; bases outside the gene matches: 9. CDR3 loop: CASSWPSAGDSTDTQYF. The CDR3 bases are TGTGCCAGCAGCTGGCCCTCAGCGGGAGATAGCACAGATACGCAGTATTTT.

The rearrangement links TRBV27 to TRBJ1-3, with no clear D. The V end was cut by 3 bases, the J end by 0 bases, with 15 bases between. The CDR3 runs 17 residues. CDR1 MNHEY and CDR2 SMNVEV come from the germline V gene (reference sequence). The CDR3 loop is CASSLNGNPRSGNTIYF. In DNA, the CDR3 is TGTGCCAGCAGTTTGAACGGGAACCCTCGCTCTGGAAACACCATATATTTT.

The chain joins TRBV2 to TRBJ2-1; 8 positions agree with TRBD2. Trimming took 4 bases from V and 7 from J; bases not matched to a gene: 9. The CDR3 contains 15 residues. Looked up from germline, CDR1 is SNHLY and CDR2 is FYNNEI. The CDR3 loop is CASSVRPSGSNEQFF. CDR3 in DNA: TGTGCCAGCAGTGTTAGACCTAGCGGGTCAAATGAGCAGTTCTTC. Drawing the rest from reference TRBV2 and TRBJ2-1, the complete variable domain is EPEVTQTPSHQVTQMGQEVILRCVPISNHLYFYWYRQILGQKVEFLVSFYNNEISEKSEIFDDQFSVERPDGSNFTLKIRSTKLEDSAMYFCASSVRPSGSNEQFFGPGTRLTVL.

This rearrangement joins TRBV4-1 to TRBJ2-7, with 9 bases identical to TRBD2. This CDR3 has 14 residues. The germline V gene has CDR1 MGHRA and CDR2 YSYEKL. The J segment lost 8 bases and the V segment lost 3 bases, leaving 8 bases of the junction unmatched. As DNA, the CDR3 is TGCGCCAGCAGCCATCCGCGGGAGGGGCGAAAGCAGTACTTC. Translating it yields CASSHPREGRKQYF.

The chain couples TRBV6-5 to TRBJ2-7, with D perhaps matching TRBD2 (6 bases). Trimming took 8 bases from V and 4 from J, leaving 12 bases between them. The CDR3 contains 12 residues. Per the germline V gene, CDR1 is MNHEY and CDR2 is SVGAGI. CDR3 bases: TGTGCCAGCGGGACTTCCAAATACGAGCAGTACTTC. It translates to CASGTSKYEQYF.

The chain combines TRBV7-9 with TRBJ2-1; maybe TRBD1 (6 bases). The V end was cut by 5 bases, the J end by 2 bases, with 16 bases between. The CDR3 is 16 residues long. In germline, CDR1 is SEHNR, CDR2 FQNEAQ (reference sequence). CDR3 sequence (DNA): TGTGCCAGCAGCCCAAGACAGGTTATCACCTACAATGAGCAGTTCTTC. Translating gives CASSPRQVITYNEQFF.

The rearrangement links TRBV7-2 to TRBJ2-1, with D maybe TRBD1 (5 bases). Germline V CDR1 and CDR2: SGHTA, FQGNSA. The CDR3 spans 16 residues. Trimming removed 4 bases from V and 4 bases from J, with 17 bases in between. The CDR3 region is CASSWGVRTLYNEQFF. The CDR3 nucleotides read TGTGCCAGCAGCTGGGGCGTACGGACCCTTTACAATGAGCAGTTCTTC.

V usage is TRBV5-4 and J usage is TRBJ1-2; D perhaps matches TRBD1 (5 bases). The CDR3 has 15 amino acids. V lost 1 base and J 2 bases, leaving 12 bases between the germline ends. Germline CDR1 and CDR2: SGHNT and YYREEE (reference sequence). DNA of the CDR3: TGTGCCAGCAGCTTGCACCCGGGGGGGAACTATGGCTACACCTTC. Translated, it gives CASSLHPGGNYGYTF.

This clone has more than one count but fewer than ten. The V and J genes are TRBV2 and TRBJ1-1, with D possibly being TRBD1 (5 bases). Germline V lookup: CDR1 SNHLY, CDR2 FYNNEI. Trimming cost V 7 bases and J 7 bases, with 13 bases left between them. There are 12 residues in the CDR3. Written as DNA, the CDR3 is TGTGCCAGCAATCCCAGGGTGATTGAAGCTTTCTTT. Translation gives CASNPRVIEAFF.

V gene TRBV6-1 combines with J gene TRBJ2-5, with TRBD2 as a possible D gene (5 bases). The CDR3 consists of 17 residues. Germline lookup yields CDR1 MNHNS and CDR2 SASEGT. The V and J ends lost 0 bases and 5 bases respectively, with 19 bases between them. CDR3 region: CASSEALTLEEQETQYF. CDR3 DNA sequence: TGTGCCAGCAGTGAAGCGCTAACTTTGGAGGAGCAGGAGACCCAGTACTTC.

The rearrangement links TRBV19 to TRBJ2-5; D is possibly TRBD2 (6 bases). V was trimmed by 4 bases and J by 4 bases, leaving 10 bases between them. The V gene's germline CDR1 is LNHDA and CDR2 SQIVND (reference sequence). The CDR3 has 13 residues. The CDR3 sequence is CASSTTLAETQYF. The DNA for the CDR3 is TGTGCCAGTAGTACGACACTAGCAGAGACCCAGTACTTC.

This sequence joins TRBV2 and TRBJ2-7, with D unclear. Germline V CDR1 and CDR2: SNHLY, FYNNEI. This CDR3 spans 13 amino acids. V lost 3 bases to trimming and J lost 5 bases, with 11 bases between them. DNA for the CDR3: TGTGCCAGCAGTGATTTAGGAGTAAACGAGCAGTACTTC. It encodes CASSDLGVNEQYF.

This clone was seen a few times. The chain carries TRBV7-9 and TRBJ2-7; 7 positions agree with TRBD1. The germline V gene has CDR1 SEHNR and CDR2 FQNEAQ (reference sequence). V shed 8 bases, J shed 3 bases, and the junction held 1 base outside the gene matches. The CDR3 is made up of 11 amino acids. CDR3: CASQGDYEQYF. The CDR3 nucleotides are TGTGCCAGCCAGGGGGACTACGAGCAGTACTTC. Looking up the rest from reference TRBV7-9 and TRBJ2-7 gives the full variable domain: DTGVSQNPRHKITKRGQNVTFRCDPISEHNRLYWYRQTLGQGPEFLTYFQNEAQLEKSRLLSDRFSAERPKGSFSTLEIQRTEQGDSAMYLCASQGDYEQYFGPGTRLTVT.

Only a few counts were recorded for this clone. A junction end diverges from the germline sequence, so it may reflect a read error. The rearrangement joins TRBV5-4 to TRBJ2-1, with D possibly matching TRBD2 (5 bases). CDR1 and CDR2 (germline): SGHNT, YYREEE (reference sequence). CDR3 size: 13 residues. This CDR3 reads CASSLSGHNDQFF. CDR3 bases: TGTGCCAGCAGCTTAAGCGGCCACAATGATCAGTTCTTC.